Sequencing of this T cell receptor beta chain was carried out in a study of metastatic and nonmetastatic thyroid tumors. Overall study: Comparative analysis of repertoires was undertaken across blood and tumor or nodule tissue obtained from malignant and benign thyroid patients.

Thyroid surgery was preceded by no treatment in any patient. Study-wide points: Malignant tumors reportedly showed significantly higher TCR beta diversity than benign nodules in both blood and tumor.

In the study's own analysis: In papillary thyroid cancer, a distant-metastasis classifier was built using CDR3 differences across clinicopathological groups. TCRdb reprocessed the PCR reads using MiXCR. The V and J calls follow TCRdb's processing rather than the paper's. In the table there are more than 12,000 clones, 25% to 30% of which are singletons. The table lists this clone with many counts. Its antigen remains unknown. V lost 7 bases, J lost 2 bases, and 19 bases lay in between. Per germline, CDR1 MNHNS and CDR2 SASEGT. The CDR3 has 16 amino acids. This rearrangement joins TRBV6-1 to TRBJ2-3; D unresolved. The origin of this receptor is a male donor with papillary thyroid cancer or a benign thyroid nodule (not recorded which). Some clones in this sample may be carry-over from other donors' samples. The material sequenced was tumor tissue. This chain's CDR3 is CASTRSGHPTTDTQYF. The DNA of the CDR3 is TGTGCCAGCACCCGATCCGGGCACCCGACCACAGATACGCAGTATTTT.